These 31 T cell receptor beta chains originate from one sample sequenced in a study of cytomegalovirus exposure and HLA in healthy donors (TCRdb year 2017). The library was built by means of the immunoSEQ multiplex PCR assay. For the multiplex PCR, a mixture combining 60 forward primers for TCR Vbeta segments and 13 reverse primers for TCR Jbeta segments was used. TCRdb carries this immuneACCESS record with in-frame sequences only. Its versions omit some clonotypes, under half of them owing to an unresolved V gene in the studies checked, with the rest unexplained. In all, the sample holds around 130,000 clones, and 80% of those were seen once. 1% of the sample goes to the ten largest clones. The sample consisted of PBMCs. The receptor set was obtained from a man aged 40-49 years in good health and CMV-seronegative.

The chain combines TRBV6-1 with TRBJ1-5, with D unresolved. Looked up from germline, CDR1 is MNHNS and CDR2 is SASEGT. This CDR3 contains 15 residues. V was trimmed by 4 bases and J by 4 bases, leaving 14 bases between them. This CDR3 is CASSVEKTPNQPQHF. The CDR3 DNA reads TGTGCCAGCAGTGTGGAGAAAACCCCGAATCAGCCCCAGCATTTT.

This clone showed up just a few times. Mismatch with germline at one junction end may stem from a read error. The same CDR3 arises from other DNA sequences in this sample as well. The chain has TRBV7-8 and TRBJ1-6; tentatively, D is TRBD1 (6 bases). CDR1 SGHVS and CDR2 FQNEAQ come from the germline V gene. The CDR3 consists of 16 residues. The CDR3 sequence: CASSYNRVVVNSPLHF. The CDR3 DNA reads as TGTGCCAGCAGCTACAACAGGGTAGTAGTAAATTCCCCCCTCCACTTT.

The chain is built from TRBV6-5 and TRBJ2-4, with 11 bases matching TRBD1. From germline, CDR1 is MNHEY and CDR2 SVGAGI. This CDR3 spans 14 amino acids. V trimming: 6 bases; J trimming: 8 bases; junction bases outside the gene matches: 6. CDR3 sequence: CASRMGQGVDIQYF. The DNA of the CDR3 is TGTGCCAGCAGGATGGGACAGGGGGTGGACATTCAGTACTTC.

This chain uses TRBV7-9 with TRBJ2-7; D remains unclear. V shed 1 base and J shed 5 bases, with 18 bases lying between them. This CDR3 is built from 16 residues. From germline, CDR1 is SEHNR and CDR2 FQNEAQ (reference sequence). Here the CDR3 reads CASSLGAWSPTHEQYF. CDR3 in DNA: TGTGCCAGCAGCTTAGGGGCGTGGTCACCCACCCACGAGCAGTACTTC.

This clone was counted a single time. The gene calls are TRBV5-1 and TRBJ2-1; D not certain. V was clipped by 4 bases and J by 0 bases, with 14 bases between them. There are 16 residues in the CDR3. The V gene's germline CDR1 is SGHRS and CDR2 YFSETQ. CDR3 region: CASSPQVSSSYNEQFF. CDR3 nucleotide sequence: TGCGCCAGCAGCCCCCAGGTGTCAAGCTCCTACAATGAGCAGTTCTTC. The variable domain in full, completed from reference TRBV5-1 and TRBJ2-1, reads KAGVTQTPRYLIKTRGQQVTLSCSPISGHRSVSWYQQTPGQGLQFLFEYFSETQRNKGNFPGRFSGRQFSNSRSEMNVSTLELGDSALYLCASSPQVSSSYNEQFFGPGTRLTVL.

The chain couples TRBV6-1 to TRBJ2-7; 7 bases are a match to TRBD1. This CDR3 spans 13 amino acids. Germline CDR1 MNHNS, CDR2 SASEGT. The trim removed 6 bases at V and 0 bases at J, leaving 2 bases unmatched. The CDR3 spells CASRRQGSYEQYF. The CDR3 DNA is TGTGCCAGCAGAAGACAGGGCTCCTACGAGCAGTACTTC.

This clone was seen just once. The chain employs TRBV2 and TRBJ2-5; TRBD1 might be the D (6 bases). Deletions cut 7 bases from V and 5 bases from J, with 14 bases between. The germline CDR1 and CDR2 sequences are SNHLY and FYNNEI. This CDR3 spans 13 amino acids. The CDR3 here is CASKGQSTETQYF. The CDR3 coding sequence is TGTGCCAGCAAAGGACAGTCCACGGAGACCCAGTACTTC.

This clone occurred a few times. It is likely a read error, because the conserved phenylalanine at the end of the CDR3 is missing. No DNA is shown, since the ends of the CDR3 on it are uncertain; the CDR3 is the one TCRdb lists. Other nucleotide sequences in the sample specify the same CDR3. The rearrangement joins TRBV28 to TRBJ1-2; TRBD1, as called in the table, went unchecked against the DNA. The length of the CDR3 is 12 amino acids, counting both ends. From germline, CDR1 is MDHEN and CDR2 SYDVKM. The CDR3 sequence is CASSLGVGGYTV.

V is TRBV5-1 and J is TRBJ2-3; 10 bases match TRBD1. CDR3 size: 14 residues. Trimming at V came to 7 bases and at J to 4 bases, leaving 6 bases not matched to a gene. The germline CDR1 and CDR2 sequences are SGHRS and YFSETQ. This CDR3 is CASCRDRGADTQYF. The DNA of the CDR3 is TGCGCCAGCTGCCGGGACAGGGGTGCAGATACGCAGTATTTT.

This chain links TRBV28 with TRBJ2-6; 12 positions agree with TRBD1. V trimming: 8 bases; J trimming: 3 bases; junction bases outside the gene matches: 5. Per germline, CDR1 MDHEN and CDR2 SYDVKM. The CDR3 is 16 residues long. CDR3 loop: CASGGTGGNGANVLTF. CDR3 coding DNA: TGTGCCAGCGGGGGGACAGGGGGCAATGGGGCCAACGTCCTGACTTTC.

This clone was detected only a few times. The V and J genes are TRBV6-6 and TRBJ2-7; D possibly corresponds to TRBD2 (5 bases). The CDR3 totals 15 residues. Germline V gene sequence: CDR1 MNHNY, CDR2 SVGAGI (reference sequence). Deletions cut 6 bases from V and 3 bases from J, with 18 bases between. CDR3 in amino acids: CASRLDDYSVYEQYF. CDR3 DNA sequence: TGTGCCAGCAGACTAGATGATTACAGCGTCTACGAGCAGTACTTC.

The chain employs TRBV10-3 and TRBJ2-2; maybe TRBD2 (6 bases). Deletions cut 3 bases from V and 3 bases from J, with 14 bases between. This CDR3 contains 16 residues. CDR1 and CDR2 from the germline V gene are ENHRY and SYGVKD. CDR3 DNA: TGTGCCATCAGTGACGGGAGAGGGTTGGACACCGGGGAGCTGTTTTTT. Encoded protein: CAISDGRGLDTGELFF.

This clone was observed a few times. The chain joins TRBV2 to TRBJ1-4; D gene unclear. CDR3 size: 15 residues. Germline V lookup: CDR1 SNHLY, CDR2 FYNNEI. The V end lost 2 bases, the J end lost 8 bases, and 15 bases lay between the germline ends. For the CDR3, the DNA is TGTGCCAGCAGTGAAATGCGACAAATAAGAGAAAAACTGTTTTTT. Translated: CASSEMRQIREKLFF. The full variable domain, in which reference TRBV2 and TRBJ1-4 provide the parts outside the CDR3, is EPEVTQTPSHQVTQMGQEVILRCVPISNHLYFYWYRQILGQKVEFLVSFYNNEISEKSEIFDDQFSVERPDGSNFTLKIRSTKLEDSAMYFCASSEMRQIREKLFFGSGTQLSVL.

This chain connects TRBV10-3 to TRBJ2-7; TRBD1 aligns across 10 bases. The CDR3 runs 14 residues. Per the germline V gene, CDR1 is ENHRY and CDR2 is SYGVKD. V lost 6 bases to trimming and J lost 2 bases; unmatched junction nucleotides: 4. The DNA of the CDR3 is TGTGCCATCAGCCCGACAGGGGGCCCCTACGAGCAGTACTTC. Amino acids: CAISPTGGPYEQYF.

CDR3 in DNA: TGTGCCAGCAGCTTAGATCAGACCGAGAGGGAGCAGTACTTC. It translates to CASSLDQTEREQYF. The chain combines TRBV11-2 with TRBJ2-7; no clear D. This CDR3 has 14 residues. Trimming left V 0 bases short and J 7 bases short, with 13 bases between. Germline V gene lookup returns CDR1 SGHAT and CDR2 FQNNGV.

This rearrangement joins TRBV7-2 to TRBJ1-2; D is perhaps TRBD1 (6 bases). CDR3 length equals 15 residues. Germline V gene data show CDR1 as SGHTA and CDR2 as FQGNSA. V gave up 5 bases and J gave up 4 bases, with 17 bases separating them. The DNA for the CDR3 is TGTGCCAGCAGCGCCGGACATTACAGGGCCTATGGCTACACCTTC. Encoded protein: CASSAGHYRAYGYTF.

This clone was observed a handful of times. This chain links TRBV25-1 with TRBJ1-1; possible D gene TRBD1, 6 bases. Germline V gene data show CDR1 as MGHDK and CDR2 as SYGVNS. CDR3 size: 15 residues. The V end lost 1 base, the J end lost 2 bases, and 11 bases lay between the germline ends. The CDR3 coding sequence is TGTGCCAGCAGTGAATGGGGGCAGGGAAACACTGAAGCTTTCTTT. It specifies CASSEWGQGNTEAFF.

This clone has only a few counts. The chain uses TRBV6-6 and TRBJ1-2; a weak D match, TRBD1 (5 bases). The germline V and J ends were trimmed by 7 bases and 3 bases, with 12 bases remaining between them. The CDR3 runs 13 residues. In germline, CDR1 is MNHNY, CDR2 SVGAGI (reference sequence). CDR3 in DNA: TGTGCCAGCACCAGAGGGACTGACTATGGCTACACCTTC. Translating gives CASTRGTDYGYTF.

This clone was recorded a few times. J is TRBJ2-6 and V is TRBV2; a weak D match, TRBD2 (5 bases). Deletions cut 4 bases from V and 0 bases from J, with 13 bases between. There are 17 residues in the CDR3. Germline CDR1 reads SNHLY; CDR2 reads FYNNEI. CDR3 nucleotides: TGTGCCAGCAGTGGCGGGTTGGGAATCTCTGGGGCCAACGTCCTGACTTTC. It yields the protein CASSGGLGISGANVLTF.

The V gene is TRBV27, the J gene TRBJ2-3; D is unclear. Germline V CDR1 and CDR2: MNHEY, SMNVEV (reference sequence). Trimming took off 6 bases at V and 3 bases at J, with 10 bases between the two ends. This CDR3 contains 13 residues. CDR3 nucleotide sequence: TGTGCCAGCAGCCGAGGTTGGACAGATACGCAGTATTTT. Its translation: CASSRGWTDTQYF.

The CDR3 DNA reads as TGCGCCAGCAGTTCCCCAACCCGGGACAGGGGGTGGAACTATGGCTACACCTTC. As protein: CASSSPTRDRGWNYGYTF. V gene TRBV10-1 combines with J gene TRBJ1-2, with TRBD1 matching over 11 bases. J lost 2 bases, V lost 5 bases, and 13 bases had no gene match. This CDR3 is 18 amino acids long. CDR1 WNHNN and CDR2 SYGVQD come from the germline V gene (reference sequence).

The V and J genes are TRBV6-5 and TRBJ1-1, with D possibly matching TRBD1 (6 bases). Germline CDR1 reads MNHEY; CDR2 reads SVGAGI. V lost 0 bases and J lost 1, with 9 bases in between. The CDR3 length is 15 residues. The CDR3 region is CASSYSMTGNTEAFF. The CDR3 DNA reads as TGTGCCAGCAGTTACTCGATGACAGGGAACACTGAAGCTTTCTTT.

V usage is TRBV18 and J usage is TRBJ2-7; D is possibly TRBD1 (6 bases). Trimming took 6 bases from V and 3 from J, leaving 15 bases between them. Germline V gives CDR1 KGHSH, CDR2 LQKENI. The CDR3 contains 14 residues. CDR3 sequence: CASSPGAGIYEQYF. Written as DNA, the CDR3 is TGTGCCAGCTCCCCAGGGGCAGGTATCTACGAGCAGTACTTC.

This clone was counted only a few times. The chain recombines TRBV5-8 with TRBJ2-7; tentatively, D is TRBD1 (5 bases). Looked up from germline, CDR1 is SGHTS and CDR2 is YDEGEE. The CDR3 extends over 13 amino acids. V lost 0 bases to trimming and J lost 4 bases, with 8 bases between them. As DNA, the CDR3 is TGTGCCAGCAGCTTGGGACAGAGGTACGAGCAGTACTTC. This encodes CASSLGQRYEQYF.

This sequence joins TRBV11-3 and TRBJ2-3; D gene unclear. The CDR3 totals 12 residues. V lost 5 bases and J 6 bases, leaving 9 bases between the germline ends. Germline lookup yields CDR1 SGHNT and CDR2 YENEEA. The CDR3 protein is CASSHDGDTQYF. The CDR3 nucleotides are TGTGCCAGCAGCCATGACGGGGATACGCAGTATTTT.

The chain couples TRBV6-4 to TRBJ1-6; 7 nucleotides agree with TRBD1. The ends lost 3 bases at V and 9 bases at J; junction bases unmatched: 2. Germline assignment: CDR1 MRHNA and CDR2 SNTAGT. This CDR3 contains 13 residues. CDR3 in DNA: TGTGCCAGCAGTGAACAGGGGAGTTCACCCCTCCACTTT. As protein: CASSEQGSSPLHF.

V and J are TRBV30 and TRBJ1-1; possible D gene TRBD1, 5 bases. V was cut by 0 bases and J by 5 bases, with 7 bases left in between. This CDR3 region has 12 residues. From germline, CDR1 is GTSNPN and CDR2 SVGIG (reference sequence). CDR3 residues: CAWSVRGTEAFF. In DNA form, the CDR3 reads TGTGCCTGGAGTGTACGGGGGACTGAAGCTTTCTTT.

The chain links TRBV13 to TRBJ2-5; D not resolved. Per the germline V gene, CDR1 is PRHDT and CDR2 is FYEKMQ (reference sequence). The CDR3 spans 13 residues. V was trimmed by 1 base and J by 4 bases, leaving 7 bases between them. CDR3 protein: CASSLVNRETQYF. The CDR3 region has the DNA TGTGCCAGCAGCTTAGTTAATAGAGAGACCCAGTACTTC. Filled out from reference TRBV13 and TRBJ2-5, the complete variable domain reads AAGVIQSPRHLIKEKRETATLKCYPIPRHDTVYWYQQGPGQDPQFLISFYEKMQSDKGSIPDRFSAQQFSDYHSELNMSSLELGDSALYFCASSLVNRETQYFGPGTRLLVL.

In the case of this clone: A read error may produce the germline difference seen at one junction end. The genes are TRBV15 and TRBJ1-5, with 9 bases identical to TRBD1. Germline V gene lookup returns CDR1 LNHNV and CDR2 YYDKDF (reference sequence). The CDR3 runs to 16 residues. The CDR3 DNA reads as TGTGCCACCAGCAGACTAGGGGACAGGGTGACTCAGCTCCAGCATTTT. Its protein product is CATSRLGDRVTQLQHF.

V usage is TRBV5-8 and J usage is TRBJ2-7, with 8 nucleotides matching TRBD1. CDR1 and CDR2 from the germline V gene are SGHTS and YDEGEE. This CDR3 contains 15 residues. Losses at the gene ends were 3 bases for V and 0 bases for J; bases not matched to a gene: 5. For the CDR3, the DNA is TGTGCCAGCAGCTCCCCAGGGGGCAACTCCTACGAGCAGTACTTC. It encodes CASSSPGGNSYEQYF.

The chain uses TRBV6-6 and TRBJ2-1; the match to TRBD2 covers 12 bases. CDR3 length: 15 residues. The trim removed 5 bases at V and 4 bases at J, leaving 3 bases unmatched. Germline V CDR1 and CDR2: MNHNY, SVGAGI (reference sequence). CDR3 sequence (DNA): TGTGCCAGCAGTGCGACTAGCGGGGGATACAATGAGCAGTTCTTC. The encoded protein is CASSATSGGYNEQFF.